This TCR beta chain came from a study of technical replicates of blood from a handful of donors. Data came from immunoSEQ multiplex PCR; TCRdb stores just in-frame clones and leaves some out. Of tens of thousands of clones listed, 80% to 95% are singletons. The germline CDR1 and CDR2 sequences are WNHNN and SYGVQD (reference sequence). Trimming took 6 bases from V and 5 from J, leaving 14 bases between them. This CDR3 is 14 amino acids long. Only one count was recorded for this clone. The TCR originated in a human donor in good health. The sequencing input was T cells isolated from PBMCs. V usage is TRBV10-1 and J usage is TRBJ2-1, with D perhaps matching TRBD2 (5 bases). The DNA of the CDR3 is TGCGCCAGCAGCCCGACGGGAACCCACAATGAGCAGTTCTTC. Protein sequence: CASSPTGTHNEQFF.